These T cell receptor beta chains were read from a single sample in a study of blood T cell repertoires in COVID-19. This table comes from immunoSEQ multiplex PCR, and its TCRdb copy is limited to in-frame clones, with some not included. The table has 55,000 to 65,000 clones, about 77% seen once. Sequencing was performed on peripheral blood. The receptors were gathered from a human donor in a cohort sampled during active COVID-19. The CDR3 runs from the conserved cysteine through the conserved F or W. The D gene is left open where the match is weak. Expanded clones get a size class; other rows say once, few or many, or leave the size out.

j_call: TRBJ2-6; v_call: TRBV5-5; cdr3_length: 19; d_call: TRBD2; clone_size: NA; cdr3_nt: TGTGCCAGCAGCCCTCCCCCTAGCGGGCCTAGCTCTGGGGCCAACGTCCTGACTTTC; cdr3_aa: CASSPPPSGPSSGANVLTF
j_call: TRBJ2-6; v_call: TRBV27; cdr3_length: 15; d_call: NA; clone_size: NA; cdr3_nt: TGTGCCAGCCGTTTAGAGGTCTCTGGGGCCAACGTCCTGACTTTC; cdr3_aa: CASRLEVSGANVLTF
j_call: TRBJ1-3; v_call: TRBV11-2; cdr3_length: 16; d_call: TRBD1; clone_size: NA; cdr3_nt: TGTGCCAGCAGCTCGCAGCCGGGACAGTTGGGAAACACCATATATTTT; cdr3_aa: CASSSQPGQLGNTIYF
j_call: TRBJ2-7; v_call: TRBV15; cdr3_length: 16; d_call: NA; clone_size: NA; cdr3_nt: TGTGCCACCAGCAGAGGTCCCGGGACGGGAGACTACGAGCAGTACTTC; cdr3_aa: CATSRGPGTGDYEQYF
j_call: TRBJ2-1; v_call: TRBV10-3; cdr3_length: 13; d_call: TRBD1; clone_size: NA; cdr3_nt: TGTGCCACCCTTGGGACAGGGCCCCATGAGCAGTTCTTC; cdr3_aa: CATLGTGPHEQFF
j_call: TRBJ1-1; v_call: TRBV6-2/TRBV6-3; cdr3_length: 14; d_call: TRBD1; clone_size: NA; cdr3_nt: TGTGCCAGCAGCCAGACAGGGTTTAGCTCTGAAGCTTTCTTT; cdr3_aa: CASSQTGFSSEAFF
j_call: TRBJ2-7; v_call: TRBV19; cdr3_length: 12; d_call: TRBD1; clone_size: NA; cdr3_nt: TGTGCCAGTAGAGGACAGGGTCAAAAGCAGTACTTC; cdr3_aa: CASRGQGQKQYF
j_call: TRBJ2-7; v_call: TRBV30; cdr3_length: 14; d_call: NA; clone_size: NA; cdr3_nt: TGTGCCTGGAGTGTACTGGGAACAGGGAACGAGCAGTACTTC; cdr3_aa: CAWSVLGTGNEQYF
j_call: TRBJ2-2; v_call: TRBV9; cdr3_length: 16; d_call: NA; clone_size: NA; cdr3_nt: TGTGCCAGCAGCGTAGGTGGTGGGGGCGGAACCGGGGAGCTGTTTTTT; cdr3_aa: CASSVGGGGGTGELFF
j_call: TRBJ2-2; v_call: TRBV9; cdr3_length: 16; d_call: TRBD2; clone_size: NA; cdr3_nt: TGTGCCAGCAGCGTAGGAATTAGCGGGAATACCGGGGAGCTGTTTTTT; cdr3_aa: CASSVGISGNTGELFF
j_call: TRBJ2-7; v_call: TRBV28; cdr3_length: 14; d_call: NA; clone_size: NA; cdr3_nt: TGTGCCAGCAGTTTGATACCCCAGTTAAGCGAGCAGTACTTC; cdr3_aa: CASSLIPQLSEQYF
j_call: TRBJ1-1; v_call: TRBV19; cdr3_length: 15; d_call: NA; clone_size: NA; cdr3_nt: TGTGCCAGTAGTCAAACCTGGGGGGAGGACACTGAAGCTTTCTTT; cdr3_aa: CASSQTWGEDTEAFF
j_call: TRBJ2-7; v_call: TRBV6-5; cdr3_length: 13; d_call: NA; clone_size: NA; cdr3_nt: TGTGCCAGCAGTCCCCCAGGGGTCTACGAGCAGTACTTC; cdr3_aa: CASSPPGVYEQYF
j_call: TRBJ1-5; v_call: TRBV19; cdr3_length: 14; d_call: NA; clone_size: NA; cdr3_nt: TGTGCCAGTAGTAAGCTCGGGGGGGATCAGCCCCAGCATTTT; cdr3_aa: CASSKLGGDQPQHF
j_call: TRBJ2-3; v_call: TRBV27; cdr3_length: 12; d_call: NA; clone_size: few; cdr3_nt: TGTGCCAGCAGTCCCGGTAGCGATACGCAGTATTTT; cdr3_aa: CASSPGSDTQYF
j_call: TRBJ2-3; v_call: TRBV6-5; cdr3_length: 15; d_call: TRBD1; clone_size: NA; cdr3_nt: TGTGCCAGCAGTTACGACAGGGGGGCAGGGGATACGCAGTATTTT; cdr3_aa: CASSYDRGAGDTQYF
j_call: TRBJ2-6; v_call: TRBV18; cdr3_length: 16; d_call: NA; clone_size: once; cdr3_nt: TGTGCCAGCTCACCAATACAGAACTCTGGGGCCAACGTCCTGACTTTC; cdr3_aa: CASSPIQNSGANVLTF
j_call: TRBJ1-2; v_call: TRBV5-4; cdr3_length: 14; d_call: NA; clone_size: NA; cdr3_nt: TGTGCCAGCAGCGCCCCGGGGGACCGCGGAAGCTACACCTTC; cdr3_aa: CASSAPGDRGSYTF
j_call: TRBJ1-6; v_call: TRBV6-2/TRBV6-3; cdr3_length: 14; d_call: TRBD1; clone_size: NA; cdr3_nt: TGTGCCAGCAGTTCCACAGGGGCTAATTCACCCCTCCACTTT; cdr3_aa: CASSSTGANSPLHF
j_call: TRBJ1-1; v_call: TRBV7-6; cdr3_length: 17; d_call: TRBD1; clone_size: NA; cdr3_nt: TGTGCCAGCAGCTTATGGACAGGGGGTCTTGGAGTTGCTGAAGCTTTCTTT; cdr3_aa: CASSLWTGGLGVAEAFF
j_call: TRBJ2-3; v_call: TRBV28; cdr3_length: 15; d_call: NA; clone_size: NA; cdr3_nt: TGTGCCAGCAGTCCCCCTCAGCGGAGCACAGATACGCAGTATTTT; cdr3_aa: CASSPPQRSTDTQYF
j_call: TRBJ1-6; v_call: TRBV14; cdr3_length: 14; d_call: TRBD1; clone_size: NA; cdr3_nt: TGTGCCAGCAGCCGACAGGGGACCTTTTCACCCCTCCACTTT; cdr3_aa: CASSRQGTFSPLHF
j_call: TRBJ2-2; v_call: TRBV28; cdr3_length: 15; d_call: TRBD1; clone_size: NA; cdr3_nt: TGTGCCAGCAGTTTAGGGGACAGGGGGGTCGGGGAGCTGTTTTTT; cdr3_aa: CASSLGDRGVGELFF
j_call: TRBJ1-6; v_call: TRBV28; cdr3_length: 18; d_call: TRBD1; clone_size: NA; cdr3_nt: TGTGCCAGCAGTTCTCAGATACAGGGGTTTCGAAGTCGGTCACCCCTCCACTTT; cdr3_aa: CASSSQIQGFRSRSPLHF
j_call: TRBJ2-3; v_call: TRBV30; cdr3_length: 11; d_call: NA; clone_size: NA; cdr3_nt: TGTGCCTGGAGTGTTCGGGGTACGCAGTATTTT; cdr3_aa: CAWSVRGTQYF
j_call: TRBJ1-6; v_call: TRBV19; cdr3_length: 13; d_call: TRBD1; clone_size: NA; cdr3_nt: TGTGCCACCCGGACAGGAACTAATTCACCCCTCCACTTT; cdr3_aa: CATRTGTNSPLHF
j_call: TRBJ2-4; v_call: TRBV4-1; cdr3_length: 17; d_call: TRBD2; clone_size: NA; cdr3_nt: TGCGCCAGCAGCCGGACTAGCGGGGGGGTAGCCAAAAACATTCAGTACTTC; cdr3_aa: CASSRTSGGVAKNIQYF
j_call: TRBJ1-5; v_call: TRBV18; cdr3_length: 20; d_call: NA; clone_size: NA; cdr3_nt: TGTGCCAGCTCACCCCGGGTGGGCAGGGGCAACGAATATAGCAATCAGCCCCAGCATTTT; cdr3_aa: CASSPRVGRGNEYSNQPQHF
j_call: TRBJ1-5; v_call: TRBV4-3; cdr3_length: 15; d_call: TRBD1; clone_size: few; cdr3_nt: TGCGCCAGCAGCCAAGACTGGACAGGGGGTCAGCCCCAGCATTTT; cdr3_aa: CASSQDWTGGQPQHF
j_call: TRBJ2-5; v_call: TRBV9; cdr3_length: 15; d_call: NA; clone_size: NA; cdr3_nt: TGTGCCAGCAGCGTAAGCCAGGGACAAGGAGAGACCCAGTACTTC; cdr3_aa: CASSVSQGQGETQYF
j_call: TRBJ1-1; v_call: TRBV5-1; cdr3_length: 13; d_call: NA; clone_size: NA; cdr3_nt: TGCGCCAGCAATATCGACAGCTACACTGAAGCTTTCTTT; cdr3_aa: CASNIDSYTEAFF
j_call: TRBJ2-5; v_call: TRBV3-1/TRBV3-2; cdr3_length: 14; d_call: NA; clone_size: once; cdr3_nt: TGTGCCAGCGAGGAGTACGGACAGCGAGAGACCCAGTACTTC; cdr3_aa: CASEEYGQRETQYF
j_call: TRBJ2-1; v_call: TRBV10-2; cdr3_length: 16; d_call: NA; clone_size: NA; cdr3_nt: TGCGCCAGCAGAGGGGCGGGGCTGGTTTCCTACAATGAGCAGTTCTTC; cdr3_aa: CASRGAGLVSYNEQFF
j_call: TRBJ2-1; v_call: TRBV7-3; cdr3_length: 15; d_call: NA; clone_size: NA; cdr3_nt: TGTGCCAGCAGCGTCCTAGCGAACTCCTACAATGAGCAGTTCTTC; cdr3_aa: CASSVLANSYNEQFF
j_call: TRBJ1-4; v_call: TRBV27; cdr3_length: 13; d_call: NA; clone_size: few; cdr3_nt: TGTGCCAGCAGTACGGGAGGGAATGAAAAACTGTTTTTT; cdr3_aa: CASSTGGNEKLFF
j_call: TRBJ1-4; v_call: TRBV27; cdr3_length: 16; d_call: NA; clone_size: few; cdr3_nt: TGTGCCAGCCGAACGGGAGTTTATGCAACTAATGAAAAACTGTTTTTT; cdr3_aa: CASRTGVYATNEKLFF
j_call: TRBJ1-6; v_call: TRBV19; cdr3_length: 16; d_call: NA; clone_size: NA; cdr3_nt: TGTGCCAGTAGCCTACAGAAGAGCTCCTATAATTCACCCCTCCACTTT; cdr3_aa: CASSLQKSSYNSPLHF